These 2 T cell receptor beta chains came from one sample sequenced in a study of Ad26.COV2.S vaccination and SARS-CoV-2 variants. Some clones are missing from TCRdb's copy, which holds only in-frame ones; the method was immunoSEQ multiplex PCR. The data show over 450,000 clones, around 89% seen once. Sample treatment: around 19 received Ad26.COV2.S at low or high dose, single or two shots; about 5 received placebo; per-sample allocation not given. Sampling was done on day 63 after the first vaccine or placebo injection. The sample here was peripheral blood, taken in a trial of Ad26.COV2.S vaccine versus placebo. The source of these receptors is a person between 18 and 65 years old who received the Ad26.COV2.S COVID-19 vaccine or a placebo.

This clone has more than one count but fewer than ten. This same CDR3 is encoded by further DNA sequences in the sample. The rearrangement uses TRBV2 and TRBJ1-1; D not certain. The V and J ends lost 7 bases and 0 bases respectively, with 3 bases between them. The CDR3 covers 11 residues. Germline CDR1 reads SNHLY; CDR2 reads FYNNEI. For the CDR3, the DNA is TGTGCCAGCAAAGTGAACACTGAAGCTTTCTTT. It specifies CASKVNTEAFF.

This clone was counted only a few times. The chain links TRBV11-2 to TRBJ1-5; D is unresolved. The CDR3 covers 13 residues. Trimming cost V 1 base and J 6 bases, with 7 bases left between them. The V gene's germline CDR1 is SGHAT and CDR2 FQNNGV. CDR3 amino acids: CASSLGPTQPQHF. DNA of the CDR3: TGTGCCAGCAGCTTAGGTCCCACTCAGCCCCAGCATTTT.